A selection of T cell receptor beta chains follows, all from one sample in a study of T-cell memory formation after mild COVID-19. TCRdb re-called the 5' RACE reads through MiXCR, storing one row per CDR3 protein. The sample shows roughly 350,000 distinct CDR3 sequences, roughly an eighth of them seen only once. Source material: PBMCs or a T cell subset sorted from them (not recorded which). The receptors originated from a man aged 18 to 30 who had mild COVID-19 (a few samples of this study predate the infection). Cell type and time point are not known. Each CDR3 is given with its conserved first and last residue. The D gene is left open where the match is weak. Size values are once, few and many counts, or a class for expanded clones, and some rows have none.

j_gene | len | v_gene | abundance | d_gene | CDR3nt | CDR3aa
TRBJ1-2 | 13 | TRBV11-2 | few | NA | TGTGCCAGCAGCCCTATTTCGGTTGATGGCTACACCTTC | CASSPISVDGYTF
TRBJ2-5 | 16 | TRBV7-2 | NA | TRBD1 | TGTGCCAGCAGCTTGGATCTGGGCAGGGGGCGAGAGACCCAGTACTTC | CASSLDLGRGRETQYF
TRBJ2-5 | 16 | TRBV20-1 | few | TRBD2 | TGCAGTGCTAGGTACCCAAGCGGGGGGGCCCAGGAGACCCAGTACTTC | CSARYPSGGAQETQYF
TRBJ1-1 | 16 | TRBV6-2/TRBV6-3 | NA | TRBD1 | TGTGCCAGCAGTTTGGGAACAGGGGGCGCAGGTACTGAAGCTTTCTTT | CASSLGTGGAGTEAFF
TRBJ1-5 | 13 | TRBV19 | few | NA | TGTGCCAGCCACAGGGATAGCAATCAGCCCCAGCATTTT | CASHRDSNQPQHF
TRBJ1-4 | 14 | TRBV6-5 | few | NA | TGTGCCAGTGGCGGGGCGGCTACTAATGAAAAACTGTTTTTT | CASGGAATNEKLFF
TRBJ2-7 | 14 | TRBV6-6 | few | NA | TGTGCCAGCAGTTACTCACAGGCGACCTACGAGCAGTACTTC | CASSYSQATYEQYF
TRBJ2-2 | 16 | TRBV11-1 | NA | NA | TGTGCCAGCAGCTATGTGTGGGGGCCGGGCACCGGGGAGCTGTTTTTT | CASSYVWGPGTGELFF
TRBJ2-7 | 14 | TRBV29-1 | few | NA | TGCAGCGTTGGGGGCGGAGGGAACCCCTACGAGCAGTACTTC | CSVGGGGNPYEQYF
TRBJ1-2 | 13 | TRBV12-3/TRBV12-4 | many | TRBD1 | TGTGCCAGCAGTGAAGGACAGGGGCTTGGCTACACCTTC | CASSEGQGLGYTF